The sequence of this T cell receptor beta chain was determined in a study of CD8 T cells in Susac syndrome. Germline CDR1 and CDR2: LGHDT and YNNKEL (reference sequence). This CDR3 comprises 15 residues. V was clipped by 6 bases and J by 2 bases, with 17 bases between them. An amount of RNA that ranged from about 0.45 to 1 ug was reverse transcribed with random hexamers. TCRdb redid the calling of the immunoSEQ multiplex PCR reads with MiXCR, one entry per CDR3 protein. The sample holds a few hundred thousand distinct CDR3 sequences, about 85% seen once. This TCR came from a human donor with multiple sclerosis. The sample taken for sequencing was CD8+ T cells from PBMCs. This sequence joins TRBV3-1 and TRBJ2-7, with D tentatively TRBD2 (6 bases). The CDR3 sequence is CASSPYLARTYEQYF. The DNA for the CDR3 is TGTGCCAGCAGTCCTTATCTAGCGCGAACCTACGAGCAGTACTTC.